This T cell receptor beta chain was observed in a study of blood T cell repertoires in COVID-19. Study summary: From the United States, Italy and Spain came samples of acute and convalescent COVID-19. The analysed material was cDNA or gDNA that came from T cells, B-cell-depleted T cells, or PBMCs.

As processed by the authors: By means of reference gene primer amplification, nucleated cell counts were estimated. The method was immunoSEQ multiplex PCR; TCRdb's version includes in-frame clones alone and lacks a portion of them. Clonal size and the V and J genes are those of that table, whereas D and trimming came from the DNA. The sample contains about 250,000 clones, over 70% of which appear only once. The V and J ends lost 2 bases and 0 bases, in that order; junction bases with no gene match: 12. CDR1 and CDR2 from the germline V gene are LGHDT and YNNKEL (reference sequence). The CDR3 is 20 residues long.

The chain links TRBV3-1 (or the pseudogene TRBV3-2) to TRBJ2-2; 10 bases match TRBD1. This receptor was obtained from an elderly woman with acute or convalescent COVID-19. Sequences were obtained from peripheral blood. This chain's CDR3 is CASSQYRWRQGASNTGELFF. The CDR3 nucleotides are TGTGCCAGCAGCCAATATAGATGGAGACAGGGGGCTTCGAACACCGGGGAGCTGTTTTTT.